Ten or more counts support the clone carrying this T cell receptor (beta chain). This sample was included in a study of human T cells and chemical hapten exposure. CDR3 length: 14 amino acids. The V gene lost 6 bases and the J gene lost 3 bases, with 11 bases spanning the gap. Germline V gene data show CDR1 as MNHEY and CDR2 as SVGEGT. Documented time point: patch test 3, about 24 weeks after DPC sensitization. Documented treatment: therapeutic diphenylcyclopropenone sensitization with weekly scalp DPC. TCRdb recomputed calls from the RACE reads with MiXCR, one row per CDR3 protein. The sample yields about 30,000 distinct CDR3 sequences, about 5.6% seen once.

The sequence came from a man younger than 40 with alopecia areata. Some clones in this sample may be carry-over from other donors' samples. Sequencing was performed on whole blood, taken in connection with sensitization to the hapten diphenylcyclopropenone (DPC). The chain combines TRBV6-2 or TRBV6-3 with TRBJ2-2, with D unresolved. CDR3 loop: CASSLRTDTGELFF. The CDR3 DNA is TGTGCCAGCAGCTTAAGGACGGACACCGGGGAGCTGTTTTTT.